The 5 T cell receptor beta chains in this list originate from one sample, sequenced in a study of CD8+CD57+ T cells in acquired aplastic anemia. The use of genomic DNA as template underpinned the TCR beta VDJ and CDR3 profiling. In TCRdb, the reads were re-called with MiXCR into one record per CDR3 protein. The repertoire includes more than 150,000 distinct CDR3 sequences, 48% of them detected once, and roughly 2% sits in the top ten. Whoever was chosen for sequencing had shown CD8+CD57+ cell expansion by flow cytometry. Input material: sorted CD4+, CD8+, or CD8+CD57+ T cells (not recorded which) from PBMCs. The receptors shown here come from a human donor with aplastic anemia.

This clonotype was seen at least ten times. J is TRBJ2-7 and V is TRBV18; TRBD2 aligns across 8 bases. The CDR3 contains 15 residues. V trimming: 5 bases; J trimming: 0 bases; junction bases outside the gene matches: 6. CDR1 KGHSH and CDR2 LQKENI come from the germline V gene. CDR3 amino acids: CASSTAGGASYEQYF. The CDR3 coding sequence is TGTGCCAGCTCAACGGCCGGGGGGGCCTCCTACGAGCAGTACTTC.

The table lists this clonotype with many counts. This CDR3 reads CASSQVQGNQPQHF. In DNA, the CDR3 is TGCGCCAGCAGCCAAGTCCAGGGCAATCAGCCCCAGCATTTT. The chain couples TRBV4-1 to TRBJ1-5; D not resolved. CDR1 is MGHRA and CDR2 is YSYEKL in the germline V gene. The CDR3 covers 14 residues. V lost 1 base and J lost 2, with 6 bases in between.

The chain couples TRBV3-1 to TRBJ2-4, with D perhaps being TRBD1 or TRBD2 (6 bases each). This CDR3 comprises 15 residues. V was pared by 8 bases and J by 3 bases, with 17 bases between. CDR1 and CDR2 (germline): LGHDT, YNNKEL (reference sequence). The CDR3 loop is CASAPVGGDKNIQYF. Here the CDR3 DNA reads TGTGCCAGCGCCCCCGTGGGGGGCGACAAAAACATTCAGTACTTC.

About this clonotype itself: This sequence may be a read error, since a much larger clone differs from it by one base. This chain connects TRBV6-1 to TRBJ2-7, with 8 bases lining up with TRBD2. This CDR3 region has 16 residues. Germline V CDR1 and CDR2: MNHNS, SASEGT. CDR3 nucleotides: TGTGCCAGCACGGGGGGGACTAACCTCTTTAAGGACGAGCAGTGCTTC. It yields the protein CASTGGTNLFKDEQCF.

The chain links TRBV19 to TRBJ2-2; tentative D call: TRBD1 (6 bases). CDR1 and CDR2 (germline): LNHDA, SQIVND (reference sequence). This CDR3 has 12 amino acids. V lost 3 bases, J lost 8 bases, and 7 bases lay in between. The CDR3 spells CASSMGAGELFF. CDR3 DNA sequence: TGTGCCAGTAGTATGGGGGCTGGGGAGCTGTTTTTT.